The rows below give T cell receptor beta chains drawn from one sample of a study of shared clonotypes between healthy human individuals. TCRdb keeps only in-frame clones here, not all; method: immunoSEQ multiplex PCR. Found here are 2 million to 3 million clones, over 85% of them singletons; the top ten hold about 0.38%. Material for sequencing was naive CD4+ T cells from PBMCs. Receptor source: a man younger than 30 in good health. Some clones in this sample may be carry-over from other donors' samples. Both conserved end residues are part of each CDR3. The D gene is left open where the match is weak. The listing skips clone size in some rows; elsewhere it reads once, few, many or a size class.

abundance: NA; j_gene: TRBJ2-1; d_gene: TRBD2; v_gene: TRBV30; CDR3aa: CAWKTSRGEQFF; CDR3nt: TGTGCCTGGAAGACTAGCCGGGGTGAGCAGTTCTTC
abundance: once; j_gene: TRBJ2-2; d_gene: NA; v_gene: TRBV5-1; CDR3aa: CASSLGQHTGELFF; CDR3nt: TGCGCCAGCAGCTTGGGACAGCACACCGGGGAGCTGTTTTTT
abundance: NA; j_gene: TRBJ2-2; d_gene: NA; v_gene: TRBV5-1; CDR3aa: CASSLMGSGTGELFF; CDR3nt: TGCGCCAGCAGCTTGATGGGTAGCGGCACCGGGGAGCTGTTTTTT
abundance: NA; j_gene: TRBJ2-3; d_gene: NA; v_gene: TRBV29-1; CDR3aa: CSVETDTDTQYF; CDR3nt: TGCAGCGTTGAGACGGACACAGATACGCAGTATTTT
abundance: NA; j_gene: TRBJ2-1; d_gene: NA; v_gene: TRBV29-1; CDR3aa: CSVERGSSYNEQFF; CDR3nt: TGCAGCGTCGAACGGGGGAGCTCCTACAATGAGCAGTTCTTC
abundance: NA; j_gene: TRBJ1-1; d_gene: TRBD1; v_gene: TRBV18; CDR3aa: CASSRHILRGGLSTEAFF; CDR3nt: TGTGCCAGCTCACGACATATCCTCAGGGGGGGGTTATCGACTGAAGCTTTCTTT
abundance: NA; j_gene: TRBJ2-7; d_gene: TRBD2; v_gene: TRBV27; CDR3aa: CASSRLAGSYEQYF; CDR3nt: TGTGCCAGCAGTAGGCTAGCGGGAAGCTACGAGCAGTACTTC
abundance: NA; j_gene: TRBJ1-5; d_gene: NA; v_gene: TRBV5-1; CDR3aa: CASSLGGGQPQHF; CDR3nt: TGCGCCAGCAGCTTGGGGGGCGGTCAGCCCCAGCATTTT
abundance: NA; j_gene: TRBJ1-1; d_gene: TRBD1; v_gene: TRBV10-1; CDR3aa: CASRDPGQRNTEAFF; CDR3nt: TGCGCCAGCAGGGATCCGGGACAGAGAAACACTGAAGCTTTCTTT
abundance: NA; j_gene: TRBJ2-1; d_gene: NA; v_gene: TRBV7-3; CDR3aa: CASSLLGSSYNEQFF; CDR3nt: TGTGCCAGCAGCTTACTTGGGAGCTCCTACAATGAGCAGTTCTTC
abundance: NA; j_gene: TRBJ1-1; d_gene: NA; v_gene: TRBV5-1; CDR3aa: CASSSPLGEAFF; CDR3nt: TGCGCCAGCAGCTCCCCCCTGGGTGAAGCTTTCTTT
abundance: NA; j_gene: TRBJ2-7; d_gene: TRBD1; v_gene: TRBV10-3; CDR3aa: CAISWDSYEQYF; CDR3nt: TGTGCCATCAGTTGGGACAGCTACGAGCAGTACTTC